This entry concerns a single TCR beta chain. Its antigen is not known. Given a much more abundant clone one base away, this may be a read error. This entry belongs to a study of CD8+CD57+ T cells in acquired aplastic anemia. Broader study findings: Patients and controls turned out to have roughly 30 CD8+ CDR3 sequences in common.

This CDR3 comprises 15 residues. The V end lost 3 bases, the J end lost 5 bases, and 16 bases lay between the germline ends. In patients chosen for sequencing, flow cytometry had shown CD8+CD57+ cell expansion. Both TCR beta VDJ combination and CDR3 sequence profiling were carried out. Genomic DNA was the template for this profiling. One entry per CDR3 protein, called by TCRdb with MiXCR from the reads. This table has 190,000 or so distinct CDR3 sequences, about half appearing once. The TCR sequence derives from a human donor with aplastic anemia. The gene calls are TRBV12-3 or TRBV12-4 and TRBJ1-1; D is unclear. The specimen sequenced was sorted CD4+, CD8+, or CD8+CD57+ T cells (not recorded which) from PBMCs. The CDR3 here is CASSLGSLSGTEAFF. CDR3 nucleotide sequence: TGTGCCAGCAGTTTGGGGTCCCTGTCGGGGACTGAAGCTTTCTTT.